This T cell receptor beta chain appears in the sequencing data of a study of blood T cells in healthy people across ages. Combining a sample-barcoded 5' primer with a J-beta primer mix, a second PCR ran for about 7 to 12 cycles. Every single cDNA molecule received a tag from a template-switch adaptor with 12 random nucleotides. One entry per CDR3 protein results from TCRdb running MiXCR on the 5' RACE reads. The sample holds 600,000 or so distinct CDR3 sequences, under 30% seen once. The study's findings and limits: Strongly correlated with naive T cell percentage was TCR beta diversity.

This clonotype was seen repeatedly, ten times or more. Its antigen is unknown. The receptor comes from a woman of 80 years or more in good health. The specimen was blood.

CDR3 region: CAISDPRRSPEAFF. Written as DNA, the CDR3 is TGTGCCATCAGTGACCCCAGACGGAGCCCTGAAGCTTTCTTT. The chain has TRBV10-3 and TRBJ1-1; D not resolved. Per germline, CDR1 ENHRY and CDR2 SYGVKD. The CDR3 is made up of 14 amino acids. Trimming left V 3 bases short and J 6 bases short, with 14 bases between.